This T cell receptor beta chain originates from a study of cytomegalovirus exposure and HLA in healthy donors. Regarding the study as a whole: By a later analysis, the bulk of CMV-associated TCR beta chains appeared HLA-restricted. When analyzed later, a missense DCLRE1C variant was found to be linked to TCR beta V- and J-gene trimming.

Each donor's status was that of a healthy bone marrow donor. In regard to this clone: The antigen is unknown.

Researchers ran the PCR with 60 Vbeta and 13 Jbeta primers. Generated by immunoSEQ multiplex PCR, the TCRdb table keeps only in-frame clones and is missing some. The top ten hold around 4% of the sample, which has some 100,000 clones, approximately 76% seen once. CDR3 length: 14 residues. Germline V gene lookup returns CDR1 LNHDA and CDR2 SQIVND (reference sequence). V was shortened by 5 bases and J by 0 bases, with 11 bases between the two germline ends. The sequence derives from a man aged 35 to 55 in good health and CMV-seronegative. The V gene is TRBV19, the J gene TRBJ2-7; a possible D gene is TRBD2 (5 bases). Sequencing input: PBMCs. CDR3 nucleotide sequence: TGTGCCAGTAGTTTCGCGGGTGTCTCCTACGAGCAGTACTTC. It codes for CASSFAGVSYEQYF.